Sequencing of this TCR beta chain was carried out in a study of immune heterogeneity within non-small cell lung tumors (dated by TCRdb to between 2017 and 2018). With respect to the entire study: By histology, a few squamous cell carcinomas, about 11 non-squamous carcinomas and 1 tumor not otherwise specified were included. The study combined whole-exome sequencing, RNA-seq and TCR beta repertoire sequencing of multiple spatially distinct regions from each NSCLC tumor to examine intratumoral immune heterogeneity. TCR repertoires were analyzed from about 60 tumor loci of some 14 patients, whereas transcriptome data were available for only about 44 loci from roughly twelve patients. Neoantigen binding to each patient's HLA alleles was predicted with netMHCpan-3.0 for mutant peptides of 8 to 11 amino acids. The study at large found these results: Identical dominant CDR3B clonotypes recurred across loci within a patient, yet different tumor locations also harbored unique high-frequency clones. Local T-cell repertoire clonality showed a statistically significant but moderate positive correlation with local tumor mutational burden (R roughly 0.31). Individual patients mostly had different high-frequency TCR beta clonotypes.

Within its sample, this clonotype is large (0.1 to 1%). Its antigen is currently not known. Nothing much larger sits one base from this clone, and base qualities are not available. For the TCR template, genomic DNA was extracted from bulk tumor tissue, and approximately 600 ng of gDNA was amplified for each sample. During surgery, multiple biopsies were taken from each primary tumor, with sampling sites spaced as far apart as possible within the tumor mass. Patients in the study cohort, which was described as untreated, were newly diagnosed NSCLC cases going through curative surgery. The samples came from about 16 patients with newly diagnosed non-small cell lung cancer who were having surgery intended to be curative. The resected tumor masses were reviewed by two independent pathologists. Only DNA and RNA samples of high quality went on to sequencing. The TCR beta CDR3 region was amplified with a multiplex PCR system whose first round of about 9 cycles used 32 V-gene forward primers and 13 J-gene reverse primers. First-round PCR used a QIAGEN Multiplex PCR Kit, and primer sequences were filed in Chinese patent CN105087789A. Illumina universal primers were added in a second PCR round performed with the Phusion High-Fidelity PCR Kit. Paired-end sequencing of TCR libraries was carried out on the Illumina HiSeq X Ten platform at a read length of 151 bp. For the original study's pipeline: Reads lacking multiplex PCR primers were removed with Cutadapt, read pairs were merged with PEAR, and CDR3 regions were called with MiXCR default settings. Repertoire diversity was assessed by Shannon entropy, and clonality was calculated as one minus the Shannon entropy divided by the ln of the count of productive unique sequences. Dominant or high-frequency T-cell clones were defined as clonotypes at frequencies of at least 0.5%. TCRdb passed the public sequencing reads through fastp at Q25 and MiXCR, retaining productive beta sequences. Duplicate CDR3 protein sequences are folded into a single record with the most common DNA and genes. The V and J calls were not made by the authors but by TCRdb's processing. In all, the sample holds about 2,000 distinct CDR3 sequences, and approximately 30% of those were seen once. The ten most abundant clones make up less than 20% of the sample.

The germline V gene (reference sequence) specifies DFQATT as CDR1 and SNEGSKA as CDR2. The V and J ends are trimmed by 6 bases and 2 bases, leaving 17 bases between them. The CDR3 starts with the cysteine, ends with the phenylalanine, and has 14 residues. Only CDR3 DNA remains: 42 bases, in frame from the first base. Recombination connected TRBV20-1 to TRBJ2-7; the D match is possibly TRBD1 or TRBD2, with 5 bases aligned in each. The receptor was derived from a man aged 55 to 70 with non-small cell lung cancer. The specimen sequenced was lung tumor tissue. The CDR3 protein: CSANARGAAYEQYF. The nucleotide sequence is given as TGCAGTGCGAACGCACGGGGCGCCGCCTACGAGCAGTACTTC.